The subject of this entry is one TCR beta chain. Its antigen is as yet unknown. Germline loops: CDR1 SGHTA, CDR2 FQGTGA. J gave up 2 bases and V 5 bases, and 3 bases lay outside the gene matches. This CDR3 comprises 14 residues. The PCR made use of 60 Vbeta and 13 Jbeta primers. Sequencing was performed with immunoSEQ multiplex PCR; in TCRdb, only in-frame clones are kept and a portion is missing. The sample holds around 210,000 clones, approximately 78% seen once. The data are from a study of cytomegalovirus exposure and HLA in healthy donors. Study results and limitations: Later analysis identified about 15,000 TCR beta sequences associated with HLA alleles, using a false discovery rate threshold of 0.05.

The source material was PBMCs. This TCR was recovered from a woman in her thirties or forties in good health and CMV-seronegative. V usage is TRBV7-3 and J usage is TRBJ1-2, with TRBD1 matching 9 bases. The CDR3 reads CASSPGQGNYGYTF. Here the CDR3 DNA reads TGTGCCAGCAGCCCCGGACAGGGGAACTATGGCTACACCTTC.